The 19 T cell receptor beta chains given below trace back to one sample, sequenced in a study of T cell responses to AZD1222 COVID-19 vaccine. Some clones are missing from TCRdb's copy, which holds only in-frame ones; the method was immunoSEQ multiplex PCR. The sample records about 130,000 clones, about 89% being singletons. The sequencing used peripheral blood, collected on day 0 of AZD1222 vaccination. The source is an adult in good health.

The chain couples TRBV6-5 to TRBJ2-1; D gene ambiguous. The CDR3 extends over 14 amino acids. CDR1 MNHEY and CDR2 SVGAGI come from the germline V gene. V was shortened by 5 bases and J by 2 bases, with 10 bases between the two germline ends. This chain's CDR3 is CASSPFLTYNEQFF. The CDR3 region has the DNA TGTGCCAGCAGTCCTTTTTTAACCTACAATGAGCAGTTCTTC.

The chain is built from TRBV5-1 and TRBJ2-5, with D perhaps matching TRBD2 (6 bases). The CDR3 spans 13 residues. CDR1 SGHRS and CDR2 YFSETQ come from the germline V gene. Trimming left V 7 bases short and J 4 bases short, with 14 bases between. CDR3 DNA: TGCGCCAGCGGAGCGGGTCCCGGAGAGACCCAGTACTTC. It translates to CASGAGPGETQYF.

This sequence joins TRBV13 and TRBJ2-2; the match to TRBD1 covers 7 bases. Germline-derived CDR1 and CDR2 are PRHDT and FYEKMQ (reference sequence). Germline trimming cut 5 bases from V and 0 bases from J; bases unmatched to any gene: 6. The CDR3 has 16 amino acids. CDR3 bases: TGTGCCAGCAGCCTATCGACAGGGACGAACACCGGGGAGCTGTTTTTT. Amino acids: CASSLSTGTNTGELFF.

This chain links TRBV28 with TRBJ2-2, with TRBD2 matching over 7 bases. J gave up 6 bases and V 3 bases, and 7 bases lay outside the gene matches. This CDR3 region has 15 residues. Germline lookup yields CDR1 MDHEN and CDR2 SYDVKM. DNA of the CDR3: TGTGCCAGCAGTTTTCGCGGGAGTCGTGCCGGGGAGCTGTTTTTT. Translating it yields CASSFRGSRAGELFF. The whole variable domain, filled in from reference TRBV28 and TRBJ2-2, reads DVKVTQSSRYLVKRTGEKVFLECVQDMDHENMFWYRQDPGLGLRLIYFSYDVKMKEKGDIPEGYSVSREKKERFSLILESASTNQTSMYLCASSFRGSRAGELFFGEGSRLTVL.

This rearrangement joins TRBV28 to TRBJ2-1; perhaps D is TRBD1 or TRBD2 (5 bases each). The CDR3 is 16 residues long. From germline, CDR1 is MDHEN and CDR2 SYDVKM. V was shortened by 2 bases and J by 4 bases, with 15 bases between the two germline ends. The CDR3 DNA reads as TGTGCCAGCAGTTTAAGGGCGGGCAGGGTGTACAATGAGCAGTTCTTC. This codes for CASSLRAGRVYNEQFF. Full variable domain (rest looked up from reference TRBV28 and TRBJ2-1): DVKVTQSSRYLVKRTGEKVFLECVQDMDHENMFWYRQDPGLGLRLIYFSYDVKMKEKGDIPEGYSVSREKKERFSLILESASTNQTSMYLCASSLRAGRVYNEQFFGPGTRLTVL.

The chain has TRBV10-3 and TRBJ2-3; TRBD1 aligns across 8 bases. This CDR3 contains 15 residues. The germline CDR1 and CDR2 sequences are ENHRY and SYGVKD. Trimming cost V 7 bases and J 2 bases; bases outside gene matches: 8. CDR3 amino acids: CAITEGTGHTDTQYF. The CDR3 nucleotides read TGTGCCATCACCGAGGGGACAGGACACACAGATACGCAGTATTTT.

The V and J genes are TRBV11-3 and TRBJ2-3; D perhaps matches TRBD2 (6 bases). Germline CDR1 and CDR2: SGHNT and YENEEA. The length of the CDR3 is 14 residues. V dropped 2 bases and J dropped 8 bases, with 14 bases sitting between them. The CDR3: CASSLFGEDFTQYF. CDR3 sequence (DNA): TGTGCCAGCAGCTTATTTGGGGAGGATTTTACGCAGTATTTT.

The genes are TRBV27 and TRBJ2-7; the D gene could be TRBD1 or TRBD2 (5 bases each). Trimming shortened V by 1 base and J by 5 bases, and 18 bases separated the two germline ends. The CDR3 loop spans 16 amino acids. Looked up from germline, CDR1 is MNHEY and CDR2 is SMNVEV (reference sequence). The CDR3 reads CASSLFGASGRNEQYF. The CDR3 coding sequence is TGTGCCAGCAGTTTATTCGGGGCCTCGGGCCGCAACGAGCAGTACTTC.

This clone was found a few times. V is TRBV30 and J is TRBJ2-7; TRBD1 is a possible D gene (6 bases). CDR3 length: 13 residues. Germline loops: CDR1 GTSNPN, CDR2 SVGIG (reference sequence). Trimming cost V 4 bases and J 3 bases, with 13 bases left between them. In DNA, the CDR3 is TGTGCCTGGACAGGGGCAGGCCACTACGAGCAGTACTTC. This sequence encodes CAWTGAGHYEQYF. Variable domain in full (rest from reference TRBV30 and TRBJ2-7): SQTIHQWPATLVQPVGSPLSLECTVEGTSNPNLYWYRQAAGRGLQLLFYSVGIGQISSEVPQNLSASRPQDRQFILSSKKLLLSDSGFYLCAWTGAGHYEQYFGPGTRLTVT.

This chain links TRBV6-5 with TRBJ1-3; weak D call: TRBD1 (6 bases). CDR3 length: 14 amino acids. Germline CDR1 reads MNHEY; CDR2 reads SVGAGI. Trimming pared 6 bases from V and 4 bases from J, leaving 13 bases between. The CDR3 is CASSLGGSGNTIYF. The CDR3 bases are TGTGCCAGCAGCCTAGGGGGGTCCGGAAACACCATATATTTT.

V usage is TRBV4-1 and J usage is TRBJ2-7; 7 bases are a match to TRBD1. The germline V gene has CDR1 MGHRA and CDR2 YSYEKL. With 0 bases clipped from V and 6 bases from J, the junction kept 14 bases outside the gene matches. The CDR3 consists of 17 residues. The CDR3 loop reads CASSQDRPTGVSGEQYF. CDR3 sequence (DNA): TGCGCCAGCAGCCAAGATCGGCCAACAGGGGTGAGCGGCGAGCAGTACTTC.

A few counts support this clone. V usage is TRBV10-2 and J usage is TRBJ1-5, with TRBD1 identical over 7 bases. V shed 9 bases and J 7 bases; nucleotides not matched to a gene: 6. Per germline, CDR1 WSHSY and CDR2 SAAADI. The CDR3 sequence is 12 residues long. Here the CDR3 DNA reads TGCGCCAGTGGGACAGATTTACAGCCCCAGCATTTT. Its protein is CASGTDLQPQHF.

J is TRBJ2-7 and V is TRBV24-1; D might be TRBD2 (5 bases). Trimming left V 5 bases short and J 0 bases short, with 7 bases between. Germline-derived CDR1 and CDR2 are KGHDR and SFDVKD. The CDR3 is made up of 13 amino acids. The CDR3 DNA is TGTGCCACCAGTGCGAGGGACTCCTACGAGCAGTACTTC. Translated: CATSARDSYEQYF.

This chain joins TRBV7-8 and TRBJ1-4; the D is unclear. This CDR3 region has 15 residues. Germline V gene data show CDR1 as SGHVS and CDR2 as FQNEAQ. Trimming pared 2 bases from V and 5 bases from J, leaving 12 bases between. As DNA, the CDR3 is TGTGCCAGCAGCTTATTACGGGGTGTAAATGAAAAACTGTTTTTT. Its translation is CASSLLRGVNEKLFF.

The gene calls are TRBV6-5 and TRBJ2-7, with D unclear. Trimming left V 2 bases short and J 2 bases short, with 10 bases between. The germline V gene has CDR1 MNHEY and CDR2 SVGAGI. There are 14 residues in the CDR3. CDR3 sequence: CASSYDSKAYEQYF. CDR3 in DNA: TGTGCCAGCAGTTACGACTCGAAAGCCTACGAGCAGTACTTC.

The rearrangement uses TRBV7-9 and TRBJ2-7, with TRBD1 as a possible D gene (6 bases). Trimming removed 7 bases at V and 5 bases at J, with 15 bases between. The CDR3 covers 13 residues. CDR1 SEHNR and CDR2 FQNEAQ come from the germline V gene (reference sequence). The CDR3 DNA reads as TGTGCCAGCAACCAGCTACAGGGAAACGAGCAGTACTTC. Its protein product is CASNQLQGNEQYF.

The CDR3 protein is CASSLAQGGRDEQFF. The DNA for the CDR3 is TGTGCCAGCAGCTTAGCTCAGGGAGGCCGGGATGAGCAGTTCTTC. V is TRBV7-9 and J is TRBJ2-1; D possibly corresponds to TRBD2 (6 bases). The CDR3 is 15 residues long. V dropped 0 bases and J dropped 8 bases, with 14 bases sitting between them. Germline CDR1 and CDR2: SEHNR and FQNEAQ (reference sequence).

The rearrangement uses TRBV9 and TRBJ2-7; 7 bases align to TRBD2. V shed 4 bases and J 0 bases; nucleotides not matched to a gene: 10. The CDR3 has 16 amino acids. Germline V lookup: CDR1 SGDLS, CDR2 YYNGEE. The CDR3 spells CASSLGDGRNSYEQYF. DNA for the CDR3: TGTGCCAGCAGCCTAGGAGACGGGAGGAACTCCTACGAGCAGTACTTC.

This chain links TRBV5-1 with TRBJ1-2; 8 nucleotides agree with TRBD1. Per the germline V gene, CDR1 is SGHRS and CDR2 is YFSETQ. Trimming took 4 bases from V and 8 from J; bases not matched to a gene: 13. The length of the CDR3 is 15 residues. The CDR3 loop is CASSPDHGQGKGYTF. As DNA, the CDR3 is TGCGCCAGCAGCCCGGACCACGGACAGGGCAAGGGCTACACCTTC. The variable domain in full, completed from reference TRBV5-1 and TRBJ1-2, reads KAGVTQTPRYLIKTRGQQVTLSCSPISGHRSVSWYQQTPGQGLQFLFEYFSETQRNKGNFPGRFSGRQFSNSRSEMNVSTLELGDSALYLCASSPDHGQGKGYTFGSGTRLTVV.